The 29 T cell receptor beta chains reported below all come from one sample, sequenced in a study of T cell repertoires in cytomegalovirus infection. TCRdb recomputed calls from the reads with MiXCR, one row per CDR3 protein. The sample contains some 280,000 distinct CDR3 sequences, 12% to 15% of which appear only once. The sample consisted of PBMCs. These receptor sequences come from a human donor in good health (CMV status not recorded). Some clones in this sample may be carry-over from other donors' samples.

This clonotype was seen repeatedly, ten times or more. This sequence joins TRBV7-3 and TRBJ2-6, with D uncertain. The CDR3 is 16 residues long. Germline-derived CDR1 and CDR2 are SGHTA and FQGTGA. Trimming cost V 6 bases and J 1 base, with 13 bases left between them. The chain's CDR3 is CASRPGGLSGANVLTF. Written as DNA, the CDR3 is TGTGCCAGCAGACCCGGCGGTCTGTCTGGGGCCAACGTCCTGACTTTC.

This clonotype was observed many times. The rearrangement joins TRBV7-6 to TRBJ1-4, with no clear D. Trimming shortened V by 1 base and J by 14 bases, and 14 bases separated the two germline ends. This CDR3 contains 13 residues. In germline, CDR1 is SGHVS, CDR2 FNYEAQ. CDR3 region: CASSLGGGKRLFF. CDR3 nucleotides: TGTGCCAGCAGCTTAGGGGGAGGAAAACGGCTGTTTTTT. Full variable domain (rest looked up from reference TRBV7-6 and TRBJ1-4): GAGVSQSPRYKVTKRGQDVALRCDPISGHVSLYWYRQALGQGPEFLTYFNYEAQQDKSGLPNDRFSAERPEGSISTLTIQRTEQRDSAMYRCASSLGGGKRLFFGSGTQLSVL.

V gene TRBV5-6 combines with J gene TRBJ1-1, with D possibly TRBD1 on 6 matching bases. Trimming cost V 3 bases and J 1 base, with 13 bases left between them. Germline V gene data show CDR1 as SGHDT and CDR2 as YYEEEE. This CDR3 has 15 residues. This CDR3 reads CASSSGQNKNTEAFF. In DNA, the CDR3 is TGTGCCAGCAGCTCTGGACAGAATAAGAACACTGAAGCTTTCTTT.

The V gene is TRBV29-1, the J gene TRBJ1-4; D is perhaps TRBD1 (5 bases). V was cut by 7 bases and J by 0 bases, with 9 bases left in between. CDR3 size: 13 residues. CDR1 SQVTM and CDR2 ANQGSEA come from the germline V gene. The CDR3 protein is CSAGGTTNEKLFF. In nucleotides, the CDR3 is TGCAGCGCCGGGGGTACAACTAATGAAAAACTGTTTTTT.

This clonotype was counted at least ten times. The chain is built from TRBV20-1 and TRBJ2-3; no clear D. Trimming removed 6 bases at V and 2 bases at J, with 9 bases between. Germline V gene sequence: CDR1 DFQATT, CDR2 SNEGSKA (reference sequence). CDR3 size: 12 residues. CDR3 nucleotides: TGCAGTGCGAGTCGTCCCACAGATACGCAGTATTTT. Its protein is CSASRPTDTQYF.

A few counts support this clonotype. The DNA of the CDR3 is TGTGCCAGCAGTGCCGGGACAGGGGTCTCTAACTATGGCTACACCTTC. It yields the protein CASSAGTGVSNYGYTF. The V gene is TRBV6-5, the J gene TRBJ1-2; 10 bases agree with TRBD1. J gave up 0 bases and V 5 bases, and 6 bases lay outside the gene matches. This CDR3 comprises 16 residues. Germline CDR1 reads MNHEY; CDR2 reads SVGAGI.

The CDR3 protein is CSVSQGDTEAFF. The CDR3 region has the DNA TGCAGCGTGTCCCAGGGGGACACTGAAGCTTTCTTT. This chain connects TRBV29-1 to TRBJ1-1; TRBD1 aligns across 7 bases. Looked up from germline, CDR1 is SQVTM and CDR2 is ANQGSEA. The V gene end was trimmed by 6 bases and the J gene end by 3 bases; junction bases not matched to a gene: 4. The CDR3 runs 12 residues.

This clonotype was seen a handful of times. The genes are TRBV4-3 and TRBJ2-7; D not certain. The CDR3 spans 15 residues. V was pared by 3 bases and J by 2 bases, with 14 bases between. The germline CDR1 and CDR2 sequences are LGHNA and YSLEER. The CDR3 loop is CASSQSIPDTYEQYF. CDR3 bases: TGCGCCAGCAGCCAGTCGATCCCTGATACCTACGAGCAGTACTTC.

This chain uses TRBV29-1 with TRBJ1-1, with D unresolved. V lost 4 bases to trimming and J lost 7 bases, with 7 bases between them. The germline CDR1 and CDR2 sequences are SQVTM and ANQGSEA. The length of the CDR3 is 10 residues. The CDR3 spells CSVAFDEAFF. For the CDR3, the DNA is TGCAGCGTTGCATTTGATGAAGCTTTCTTT.

This clonotype came up a few times. CDR3 bases: TGTGCCGGAAGGACAGGGGGCATGTACGAGCAGTACTTC. Its translation: CAGRTGGMYEQYF. The chain links TRBV6-1 to TRBJ2-7; TRBD1 aligns across 11 bases. CDR3 length: 13 residues. The germline gives CDR1 MNHNS, CDR2 SASEGT. After removal of 11 bases from V and 4 bases from J, the junction contained 7 bases not matched to a gene.

This clonotype was picked up a small number of times. The gene calls are TRBV11-2 and TRBJ2-5; D perhaps matches TRBD1 (5 bases). V lost 4 bases and J 1 base, leaving 13 bases between the germline ends. The CDR3 is made up of 15 amino acids. Germline V gene data show CDR1 as SGHAT and CDR2 as FQNNGV. CDR3 DNA sequence: TGTGCCAGCAGCTGGACACCTAACCCCCAAGAGACCCAGTACTTC. It is translated as CASSWTPNPQETQYF.

This sequence joins TRBV4-3 and TRBJ2-7; a weak D match, TRBD1 (6 bases). Germline V gives CDR1 LGHNA, CDR2 YSLEER. The CDR3 has 15 amino acids. The V and J ends lost 0 bases and 1 base respectively, with 10 bases between them. The DNA of the CDR3 is TGCGCCAGCAGCCAAGAGAATCAGGGGTCCTACGAGCAGTACTTC. Translation gives CASSQENQGSYEQYF.

This clonotype showed up many times. The rearrangement links TRBV20-1 to TRBJ2-5; D gene unclear. V lost 8 bases, J lost 1 base, and 17 bases lay in between. The CDR3 sequence is 14 residues long. Germline values: CDR1 DFQATT, CDR2 SNEGSKA (reference sequence). Written as DNA, the CDR3 is TGCAGTATTCCTGACGAGACCCTCCAAGAGACCCAGTACTTC. Protein sequence: CSIPDETLQETQYF.

This chain links TRBV20-1 with TRBJ2-4; D perhaps matches TRBD1 (5 bases). CDR3 length: 17 amino acids. The germline gives CDR1 DFQATT, CDR2 SNEGSKA (reference sequence). V shed 6 bases and J shed 0 bases, with 21 bases lying between them. The DNA for the CDR3 is TGCAGTGCCAATCAGGCGGTGGGGCAAGGAGCCAAAAACATTCAGTACTTC. This encodes CSANQAVGQGAKNIQYF.

The chain is built from TRBV20-1 and TRBJ2-7; the D call may be TRBD1 or TRBD2 (7 bases each). Trimming took off 0 bases at V and 3 bases at J, with 15 bases between the two ends. The germline V gene has CDR1 DFQATT and CDR2 SNEGSKA (reference sequence). The CDR3 has 15 residues. Written as DNA, the CDR3 is TGCAGTGCTAGAGATCCCAGGGGGGGGAGCTACGAGCAGTACTTC. Protein product: CSARDPRGGSYEQYF.

This clonotype was seen many times. The chain carries TRBV20-1 and TRBJ1-4; D is uncertain. Germline CDR1 is DFQATT and CDR2 is SNEGSKA (reference sequence). The germline V and J ends were trimmed by 2 bases and 0 bases, with 7 bases remaining between them. CDR3 length: 14 residues. The CDR3 protein is CSARPPATNEKLFF. CDR3 sequence (DNA): TGCAGTGCTAGACCCCCGGCAACTAATGAAAAACTGTTTTTT.

This clonotype was counted ten times or more. J is TRBJ1-2 and V is TRBV7-8; D is perhaps TRBD1 (6 bases). Germline V lookup: CDR1 SGHVS, CDR2 FQNEAQ. The CDR3 length is 15 residues. Trimming stripped 0 bases from V and 4 bases from J, with 12 bases between. CDR3 sequence (DNA): TGTGCCAGCAGCTTAGCGGGGGCCTGGGGCTATGGCTACACCTTC. Its translation is CASSLAGAWGYGYTF.

This clonotype has ten or more counts. The genes are TRBV7-2 and TRBJ1-5, with D hard to call. The CDR3 is made up of 14 amino acids. Trimming pared 5 bases from V and 6 bases from J, leaving 14 bases between. The V gene's germline CDR1 is SGHTA and CDR2 FQGNSA. This CDR3 reads CASSRGYRGQPQHF. The CDR3 region has the DNA TGTGCCAGCAGCCGCGGGTATCGGGGTCAGCCCCAGCATTTT.

The chain couples TRBV15 to TRBJ2-3; D is ambiguous. The J call may be wrong; the DNA end is better matched by TRBJ1-5. The germline gives CDR1 LNHNV, CDR2 YYDKDF (reference sequence). The length of the CDR3 is 16 residues. CDR3 nucleotides: TGTGCCACCAGCAGGATGCTAGATCTAAGCACAGATACGCAGCATTTT. This codes for CATSRMLDLSTDTQHF.

This rearrangement joins TRBV4-1 to TRBJ2-7, with a weak D call TRBD2 (6 bases). V lost 5 bases to trimming and J lost 5 bases, with 16 bases between them. This CDR3 contains 14 residues. Germline CDR1 and CDR2: MGHRA and YSYEKL. CDR3 amino acids: CASSFSSGGNEQYF. The CDR3 DNA reads TGCGCCAGCAGCTTCTCATCCGGCGGGAACGAGCAGTACTTC.

The sample holds many counts of this clonotype. Germline is not matched at one junction end, which may reflect a read error. V usage is TRBV7-2 and J usage is TRBJ1-2, with TRBD1 identical over 7 bases. Per the germline V gene, CDR1 is SGHTA and CDR2 is FQGNSA. This CDR3 is 14 amino acids long. The CDR3 reads CASIISYRGYRYTF. In nucleotides, the CDR3 is TGTGCCAGCATCATCTCCTACAGGGGCTATCGCTACACCTTC.

This clonotype was observed a single time. The genes are TRBV10-2 and TRBJ1-1, with TRBD1 as a possible D gene (5 bases). The CDR3 is 15 amino acids. Germline-derived CDR1 and CDR2 are WSHSY and SAAADI. Trimming removed 6 bases at V and 0 bases at J, with 14 bases between. Here the CDR3 DNA reads TGCGCCAGCAGCCCCGGGGCGTATATGAACACTGAAGCTTTCTTT. This codes for CASSPGAYMNTEAFF.

There are many counts of this clonotype. V gene TRBV7-9 combines with J gene TRBJ2-1; unclear D gene. The CDR3 has 14 residues. With 4 bases removed from V and 4 bases from J, the gap between germline ends came to 11 bases. The V gene's germline CDR1 is SEHNR and CDR2 FQNEAQ (reference sequence). The CDR3 bases are TGTGCCAGCAGCTCCCGAGACATTTACAATGAGCAGTTCTTC. Protein: CASSSRDIYNEQFF.

This clonotype was seen repeatedly, ten times or more. This chain connects TRBV28 to TRBJ1-5; the D is unclear. V was pared by 7 bases and J by 0 bases, with 13 bases between. There are 15 residues in the CDR3. CDR1 MDHEN and CDR2 SYDVKM come from the germline V gene. The CDR3 DNA reads TGTGCCAGCACCCTAATGCGGATTAGCAATCAGCCCCAGCATTTT. The encoded protein is CASTLMRISNQPQHF.

This clonotype was counted at least ten times. This chain connects TRBV10-3 to TRBJ2-7; D might be TRBD1 or TRBD2, each matching 5 bases. Germline V gene lookup returns CDR1 ENHRY and CDR2 SYGVKD. The CDR3 sequence is 14 residues long. V was cut by 4 bases and J by 0 bases, with 10 bases left in between. The DNA of the CDR3 is TGTGCCATCAGTGTTGCAGGGAGCTCCTACGAGCAGTACTTC. It is translated as CAISVAGSSYEQYF.

This clonotype came up a few times. The rearrangement uses TRBV29-1 and TRBJ2-1, with D tentatively TRBD1 (5 bases). Germline V gene sequence: CDR1 SQVTM, CDR2 ANQGSEA. This CDR3 is built from 14 residues. Trimming shortened V by 1 base and J by 5 bases, and 12 bases separated the two germline ends. As DNA, the CDR3 is TGCAGCGTTGAAGGGCAGGGCCTCGACAATGAGCAGTTCTTC. It specifies CSVEGQGLDNEQFF.

This clonotype was seen ten or more times. The gene calls are TRBV7-2 and TRBJ1-2; D perhaps matches TRBD1 (5 bases). Germline CDR1 SGHTA, CDR2 FQGNSA. Between the trimmed V and J ends, which lost 3 bases and 3 bases, there was a span of 17 bases. The CDR3 spans 16 residues. CDR3: CASSFSPRDHYYGYTF. The CDR3 DNA sequence: TGTGCCAGCAGCTTTTCTCCCAGGGATCACTACTATGGCTACACCTTC.

V usage is TRBV2 and J usage is TRBJ2-6; D might be TRBD1 (6 bases). The germline V and J ends were trimmed by 9 bases and 4 bases, with 13 bases remaining between them. The CDR3 is made up of 14 amino acids. Germline lookup yields CDR1 SNHLY and CDR2 FYNNEI. The CDR3 DNA follows: TGTGCCAGGAGCAGGGGAGAAGGGGCCAACGTCCTGACTTTC. Protein sequence: CARSRGEGANVLTF.

This clonotype has ten or more counts. The genes are TRBV7-3 and TRBJ2-1, with D hard to call. The CDR3 is made up of 13 amino acids. V lost 5 bases to trimming and J lost 4 bases, with 9 bases between them. Per germline, CDR1 SGHTA and CDR2 FQGTGA. CDR3 amino acids: CASSPGSYNEQFF. The CDR3 nucleotides are TGTGCCAGCAGCCCAGGATCATACAATGAGCAGTTCTTC.